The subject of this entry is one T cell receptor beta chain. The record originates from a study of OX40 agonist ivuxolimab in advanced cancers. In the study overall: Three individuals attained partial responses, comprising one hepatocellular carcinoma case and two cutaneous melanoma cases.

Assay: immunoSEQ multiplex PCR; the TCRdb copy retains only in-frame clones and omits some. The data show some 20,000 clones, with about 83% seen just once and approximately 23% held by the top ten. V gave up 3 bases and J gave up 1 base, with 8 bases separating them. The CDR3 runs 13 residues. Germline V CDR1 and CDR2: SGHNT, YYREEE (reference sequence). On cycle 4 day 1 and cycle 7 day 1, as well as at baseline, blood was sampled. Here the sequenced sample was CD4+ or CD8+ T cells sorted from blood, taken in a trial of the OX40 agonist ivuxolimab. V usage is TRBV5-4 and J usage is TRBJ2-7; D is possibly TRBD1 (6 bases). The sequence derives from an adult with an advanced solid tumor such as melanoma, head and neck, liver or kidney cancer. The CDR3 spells CASSSGHSYEQYF. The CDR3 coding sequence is TGTGCCAGCAGCTCGGGACATTCCTACGAGCAGTACTTC. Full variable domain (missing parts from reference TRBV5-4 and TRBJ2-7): ETGVTQSPTHLIKTRGQQVTLRCSSQSGHNTVSWYQQALGQGPQFIFQYYREEENGRGNFPPRFSGLQFPNYSSELNVNALELDDSALYLCASSSGHSYEQYFGPGTRLTVT.